The 14 T cell receptor beta chains reported below all come from one sample, sequenced in a study of blood T cells in healthy people across ages (dated by TCRdb to between 2014 and 2016). The method was 5' RACE. These reads were obtained on an Illumina HiSeq 2500. The second PCR ran for roughly 7 to 11 cycles and used a J-beta primer mix along with a sample-barcoded 5' primer. TCRdb reprocessed the public reads (quality trimming at Q25 with fastp, clone calling with MiXCR) and kept in-frame beta chains. Rows with a matching CDR3 protein are joined into one entry that keeps the most common DNA and genes. This sample comprises roughly 500,000 distinct CDR3 sequences, under 30% of them detected only once. Around 10% of the sample comes from the top ten. This sample was shared with a second study, whose subject was T cells of mothers and their children.

The sample was blood. All receptors come from a boy aged 5-17 years in good health.

This chain joins TRBV7-2 and TRBJ2-7; 10 nucleotides line up with TRBD2. From germline, CDR1 is SGHTA and CDR2 FQGNSA. CDR3 length equals 15 residues. The V segment lost 2 bases and the J segment 7 bases; nucleotides outside the gene matches: 8. The CDR3 loop is CASSLKAGGPGEQYF. DNA for the CDR3: TGTGCCAGCAGCTTAAAAGCGGGGGGGCCGGGGGAGCAGTACTTC.

The chain combines TRBV10-3 with TRBJ2-5; D may be TRBD2 (6 bases). Matching the DNA end better, TRBJ2-7 makes the J call doubtful. Germline CDR1 ENHRY, CDR2 SYGVKD. This CDR3 is 16 amino acids long. The CDR3 protein is CAISKNPGLISYEQYF. CDR3 sequence (DNA): TGTGCCATCAGTAAGAATCCGGGACTGATTTCCTACGAGCAGTACTTC.

DNA of the CDR3: TGTGCCAGCTCAGGACAGGGAGATCAGCCCCAGCATTTT. It yields the protein CASSGQGDQPQHF. This sequence joins TRBV18 and TRBJ1-5, with 8 bases fitting TRBD1. CDR3 size: 13 residues. After removal of 5 bases from V and 5 bases from J, the junction contained 2 bases not matched to a gene. CDR1 KGHSH and CDR2 LQKENI come from the germline V gene.

The sample holds a few counts of this clonotype. The DNA for the CDR3 is TGCGCCAGCAGCCAAGGGGGGGGGAAACTGTTTTTT. As protein: CASSQGGGKLFF. The V and J genes are TRBV4-1 and TRBJ1-4, with D perhaps TRBD1 (5 bases). In germline, CDR1 is MGHRA, CDR2 YSYEKL. Trimming took off 1 base at V and 11 bases at J, with 8 bases between the two ends. The CDR3 is 12 residues long.

The chain recombines TRBV7-2 with TRBJ2-7; possible D gene TRBD2, 7 bases. The CDR3 length is 14 residues. Germline CDR1 reads SGHTA; CDR2 reads FQGNSA. The V and J ends lost 2 bases and 3 bases respectively, with 11 bases between them. The CDR3 sequence is CASSLLGGHYEQYF. The CDR3 bases are TGTGCCAGCAGCTTATTGGGGGGGCACTACGAGCAGTACTTC. Combining the CDR3 with reference TRBV7-2 and TRBJ2-7 gives the whole variable domain GAGVSQSPSNKVTEKGKDVELRCDPISGHTALYWYRQSLGQGLEFLIYFQGNSAPDKSGLPSDRFSAERTGGSVSTLTIQRTQQEDSAVYLCASSLLGGHYEQYFGPGTRLTVT.

The V and J genes are TRBV15 and TRBJ2-7, with TRBD2 matching over 8 bases. The CDR3 runs to 12 residues. CDR1 and CDR2 from the germline V gene are LNHNV and YYDKDF (reference sequence). The J segment lost 7 bases and the V segment lost 4 bases, leaving 3 bases of the junction unmatched. The CDR3 protein is CATSTGGGEQYF. CDR3 coding DNA: TGTGCCACCAGCACGGGGGGGGGAGAGCAGTACTTC.

This sequence joins TRBV4-3 and TRBJ2-5, with a weak D call TRBD1 (6 bases). The J call may not be correct, given that the DNA end is closer to TRBJ2-7. From germline, CDR1 is LGHNA and CDR2 YSLEER. This CDR3 has 16 residues. Written as DNA, the CDR3 is TGCGCCAGCAGCCAGGAACTAGAGGACAGCCCCTACGAGCAGTACTTC. Translating it yields CASSQELEDSPYEQYF.

This clonotype was counted between two and nine times. The chain recombines TRBV20-1 with TRBJ2-3; 9 nucleotides agree with TRBD2. The germline gives CDR1 DFQATT, CDR2 SNEGSKA (reference sequence). Losses at the gene ends were 3 bases for V and 2 bases for J; bases not matched to a gene: 6. The CDR3 has 15 amino acids. Written as DNA, the CDR3 is TGCAGTGCTAGTCCCGCTAGCGGGACCACAGATACGCAGTATTTT. Amino acids: CSASPASGTTDTQYF.

A few counts support this clonotype. This chain connects TRBV6-2 or TRBV6-3 to TRBJ1-2, with D maybe TRBD1 (6 bases). Germline values: CDR1 MNHEY, CDR2 SVGEGT. The ends were cut back, 5 bases at V and 3 bases at J, with 13 bases in the middle. The CDR3 is made up of 14 amino acids. CDR3 nucleotides: TGTGCCAGCAGTCTACAGGGAAACTACTATGGCTACACCTTC. It encodes CASSLQGNYYGYTF.

The chain links TRBV11-1 to TRBJ2-5, with 9 bases aligning to TRBD1. The germline V gene encodes CDR1 SGHAT and CDR2 FQDESV (reference sequence). J gave up 4 bases and V 5 bases, and 8 bases lay outside the gene matches. The CDR3 has 15 amino acids. CDR3: CASSQRQGGPETQYF. CDR3 DNA sequence: TGTGCCAGCAGCCAACGACAGGGGGGCCCAGAGACCCAGTACTTC.

The rearrangement uses TRBV5-1 and TRBJ2-2, with no clear D. V was clipped by 4 bases and J by 2 bases, with 6 bases between them. This CDR3 contains 13 residues. Looked up from germline, CDR1 is SGHRS and CDR2 is YFSETQ. CDR3 residues: CASSTENTGELFF. CDR3 sequence (DNA): TGCGCCAGCAGCACAGAAAACACCGGGGAGCTGTTTTTT.

The rearrangement links TRBV4-2 to TRBJ2-1; D perhaps matches TRBD1 (5 bases). Germline V gives CDR1 LGHNA, CDR2 YNFKEQ. The CDR3 has 14 residues. Trimming stripped 0 bases from V and 6 bases from J, with 9 bases between. The DNA for the CDR3 is TGTGCCAGCAGCCAAGATCTCCAGGGCAATGAGCAGTTCTTC. The encoded protein is CASSQDLQGNEQFF.

Many counts were recorded for this clonotype. The rearrangement uses TRBV29-1 and TRBJ2-5; D is perhaps TRBD1 (6 bases). Trimming took 4 bases from V and 1 from J, leaving 13 bases between them. CDR1 and CDR2 from the germline V gene are SQVTM and ANQGSEA. The CDR3 has 14 amino acids. The CDR3: CSVAFTGIQETQYF. Written as DNA, the CDR3 is TGCAGCGTTGCTTTCACAGGGATCCAAGAGACCCAGTACTTC. The whole variable domain, remainder taken from reference TRBV29-1 and TRBJ2-5, is SAVISQKPSRDICQRGTSLTIQCQVDSQVTMMFWYRQQPGQSLTLIATANQGSEATYESGFVIDKFPISRPNLTFSTLTVSNMSPEDSSIYLCSVAFTGIQETQYFGPGTRLLVL.

This clonotype was counted only a few times. This chain connects TRBV5-5 to TRBJ1-1; a possible D gene is TRBD1 (6 bases). The CDR3 covers 17 residues. With 0 bases removed from V and 5 bases from J, the gap between germline ends came to 20 bases. Germline assignment: CDR1 SGHKS and CDR2 YYEKEE (reference sequence). This chain's CDR3 is CASSLESGGGAVTEAFF. The CDR3 DNA sequence: TGTGCCAGCAGCTTGGAAAGTGGGGGGGGGGCAGTTACTGAAGCTTTCTTT.